These 10 T cell receptor beta chains were sequenced from one sample in a study of blood T cell repertoires in COVID-19. Here immunoSEQ multiplex PCR was the method, and the copy in TCRdb shows in-frame clones only, minus some. Here the sample spans 95,000 to 110,000 clones, roughly 80% being singletons. Sequencing used peripheral blood. These TCRs come from a human donor in a cohort sampled during active COVID-19.

This clone was found a few times. The rearrangement joins TRBV11-2 to TRBJ2-1; D might be TRBD1 (6 bases). The CDR3 contains 15 residues. CDR1 and CDR2 from the germline V gene are SGHAT and FQNNGV. The V gene lost 3 bases and the J gene lost 3 bases, with 12 bases spanning the gap. The CDR3 loop is CASSFVVGGYNEQFF. The DNA of the CDR3 is TGTGCCAGCAGCTTCGTTGTAGGGGGCTACAATGAGCAGTTCTTC. The full variable domain, its missing parts supplied by reference TRBV11-2 and TRBJ2-1, is EAGVAQSPRYKIIEKRQSVAFWCNPISGHATLYWYQQILGQGPKLLIQFQNNGVVDDSQLPKDRFSAERLKGVDSTLKIQPAKLEDSAVYLCASSFVVGGYNEQFFGPGTRLTVL.

The chain couples TRBV27 to TRBJ1-1; D unclear. The CDR3 has 15 residues. Trimming pared 7 bases from V and 0 bases from J, leaving 15 bases between. The germline CDR1 and CDR2 sequences are MNHEY and SMNVEV (reference sequence). CDR3: CASTPVPGLNTEAFF. CDR3 coding DNA: TGTGCCAGCACCCCCGTACCGGGTTTGAACACTGAAGCTTTCTTT.

The rearrangement uses TRBV5-1 and TRBJ2-5, with a weak D call TRBD2 (7 bases). Germline CDR1 SGHRS, CDR2 YFSETQ. The CDR3 contains 13 residues. V was clipped by 4 bases and J by 4 bases, with 11 bases between them. For the CDR3, the DNA is TGCGCCAGCAGCGGGGGGGCAACAGAGACCCAGTACTTC. It yields the protein CASSGGATETQYF.

This chain joins TRBV5-4 and TRBJ1-2, with a possible D match to TRBD1 (6 bases). This CDR3 has 15 residues. The germline CDR1 and CDR2 sequences are SGHNT and YYREEE (reference sequence). V was pared by 7 bases and J by 8 bases, with 24 bases between. This CDR3 reads CASGHIGGAVRGYTF. The CDR3 DNA reads TGTGCCAGCGGCCACATAGGGGGGGCCGTTAGGGGCTACACCTTC.

CDR3 nucleotides: TGTGCCACCAGCAGGGGGACAGGGGGTATCAATGGCTACACCTTC. It translates to CATSRGTGGINGYTF. This chain joins TRBV15 and TRBJ1-2, with 11 bases matching TRBD1. Germline assignment: CDR1 LNHNV and CDR2 YYDKDF (reference sequence). This CDR3 region has 15 residues. Trimming cost V 3 bases and J 6 bases; bases outside gene matches: 6.

DNA for the CDR3: TGTGCCAGCTCACCACGTGCAGGGGGCGCAGATACGCAGTATTTT. Residues: CASSPRAGGADTQYF. The rearrangement uses TRBV18 and TRBJ2-3; 8 bases are a match to TRBD1. The trim removed 1 base at V and 4 bases at J, leaving 4 bases unmatched. The CDR3 is 15 amino acids. Germline V gene sequence: CDR1 KGHSH, CDR2 LQKENI. The full variable domain, with the rest looked up from reference TRBV18 and TRBJ2-3, is NAGVMQNPRHLVRRRGQEARLRCSPMKGHSHVYWYRQLPEEGLKFMVYLQKENIIDESGMPKERFSAEFPKEGPSILRIQQVVRGDSAAYFCASSPRAGGADTQYFGPGTRLTVL.

This rearrangement joins TRBV15 to TRBJ1-6, with D perhaps TRBD1 (5 bases). The ends were cut back, 2 bases at V and 4 bases at J, with 6 bases in the middle. The length of the CDR3 is 14 residues. Germline CDR1 LNHNV, CDR2 YYDKDF (reference sequence). Here the CDR3 reads CATSRQGYNSPLHF. The CDR3, as DNA: TGTGCCACCAGCAGACAGGGTTATAATTCACCCCTCCACTTT.

This rearrangement joins TRBV7-3 to TRBJ2-1, with 10 bases matching TRBD2. The CDR3 consists of 15 residues. The germline CDR1 and CDR2 sequences are SGHTA and FQGTGA. The V and J ends lost 5 bases and 9 bases, in that order; junction bases with no gene match: 10. DNA for the CDR3: TGTGCCAGCAGCGCAACCGGGACTAGCGACGGTGAGCAGTTCTTC. It yields the protein CASSATGTSDGEQFF.

V usage is TRBV14 and J usage is TRBJ2-2; D is perhaps TRBD1 (5 bases). Trimming removed 1 base at V and 3 bases at J, with 9 bases between. CDR1 and CDR2 from the germline V gene are SGHDN and FVKESK. This CDR3 is built from 15 residues. The CDR3 DNA reads as TGTGCCAGCAGCCAAGGCAGGGTCGACACCGGGGAGCTGTTTTTT. This gives the protein CASSQGRVDTGELFF.

The gene calls are TRBV12-3 or TRBV12-4 and TRBJ1-1; 9 bases match TRBD1. Trimming cost V 4 bases and J 7 bases; bases outside gene matches: 4. CDR3 length: 13 amino acids. Here the CDR3 reads CASSWGTGSEAFF. The CDR3 nucleotides read TGTGCCAGCAGTTGGGGGACAGGGAGTGAAGCTTTCTTT.